The clone carrying this TCR beta chain is termed medium-sized. The antigen is undetermined. The time point is: new active TB diagnosis, blood taken before or within 7 days of starting treatment. These data come from a study of T cells in tuberculosis. As for the study in general: T cells were selected with CD1B tetramers loaded with glucose monomycolate. In South Africa, adults with active tuberculosis were compared with IGRA-negative and latently infected IGRA-positive adolescents.

This table comes from immunoSEQ multiplex PCR, and its TCRdb copy is limited to in-frame clones, with some not included. The table lists roughly 35,000 clones, just over 90% of them singletons, with approximately 6.8% in the top ten. CDR3 length: 15 residues. Germline V CDR1 and CDR2: LNHDA, SQIVND (reference sequence). V shed 3 bases, J shed 7 bases, and the junction held 4 bases outside the gene matches. Findings and caveats of the study: Active tuberculosis TCR-alpha repertoires lay closer to GMM-specific TCRs than IGRA-negative controls, suggesting clonal expansion. Classification accuracy was about 85% (AUROC roughly 0.88) with the GMM-specific repertoire.

This sequence was found in an adult with tuberculosis. Some clones in this sample may be carry-over from other donors' samples. Material: PBMCs, obtained at tuberculosis diagnosis. The rearrangement links TRBV19 to TRBJ2-1, with 12 bases identical to TRBD2. The CDR3 region is CASSILAGGWNEQFF. The CDR3 DNA is TGTGCCAGTAGTATCCTAGCGGGGGGGTGGAATGAGCAGTTCTTC.